A single sample gave rise to the 21 T cell receptor beta chains below, sequenced in a study of cytomegalovirus exposure and HLA in healthy donors. The PCR was carried out with 60 Vbeta primers and 13 Jbeta primers. Profiled with immunoSEQ multiplex PCR; TCRdb holds only in-frame clones, not every one. The data contain around 110,000 clones, approximately 80% of them singletons. The specimen sequenced was PBMCs. The receptor set was obtained from a woman younger than 35 in good health and CMV-seropositive.

This chain joins TRBV19 and TRBJ1-4; D is uncertain. V lost 3 bases to trimming and J lost 0 bases, with 8 bases between them. The germline CDR1 and CDR2 sequences are LNHDA and SQIVND (reference sequence). This CDR3 contains 15 residues. This CDR3 reads CASSIARATNEKLFF. The CDR3 nucleotides are TGTGCCAGTAGTATTGCGCGGGCAACTAATGAAAAACTGTTTTTT.

The chain has TRBV12-5 and TRBJ1-1; TRBD1 aligns across 9 bases. Trimming removed 3 bases from V and 4 bases from J; junction bases left unmatched: 6. CDR3 size: 15 residues. Looked up from germline, CDR1 is LGHNT and CDR2 is FRNRAP. The CDR3 nucleotides are TGTGCTAGTGGTTTAGGCCAGACAGGGGGCACTGAAGCTTTCTTT. It specifies CASGLGQTGGTEAFF.

This clone was counted a few times. The chain carries TRBV7-9 and TRBJ2-4, with D unclear. From germline, CDR1 is SEHNR and CDR2 FQNEAQ (reference sequence). The CDR3 covers 12 residues. V shed 5 bases and J shed 5 bases, with 7 bases lying between them. Written as DNA, the CDR3 is TGTGCCAGCAGCCCCTCCGAAAACATTCAGTACTTC. Its translation is CASSPSENIQYF.

The chain has TRBV6-5 and TRBJ1-2; D may be TRBD1 (6 bases). This CDR3 spans 13 amino acids. V lost 6 bases and J 5 bases, leaving 13 bases between the germline ends. Germline-derived CDR1 and CDR2 are MNHEY and SVGAGI. In nucleotides, the CDR3 is TGTGCCAGCAGGGTCGGACAGTCTTATGGCTACACCTTC. It yields the protein CASRVGQSYGYTF.

The V call is TRBV11-1, the J call TRBJ1-1; D uncertain. The CDR3 is made up of 12 amino acids. Trimming shortened V by 1 base and J by 7 bases, and 7 bases separated the two germline ends. Germline assignment: CDR1 SGHAT and CDR2 FQDESV (reference sequence). DNA of the CDR3: TGTGCCAGCAGCTTAGTACACCGTGAAGCTTTCTTT. Protein sequence: CASSLVHREAFF.

The chain recombines TRBV5-1 with TRBJ1-6, with unresolved D. Germline-derived CDR1 and CDR2 are SGHRS and YFSETQ. CDR3 length equals 15 residues. V shed 3 bases and J shed 3 bases, with 10 bases lying between them. In nucleotides, the CDR3 is TGCGCCAGCAGCTGGTCCGGTGGCTATAATTCACCCCTCCACTTT. It specifies CASSWSGGYNSPLHF.

V and J are TRBV6-1 and TRBJ2-3, with 10 bases lining up with TRBD1. CDR3 length equals 16 residues. Germline V CDR1 and CDR2: MNHNS, SASEGT. With 2 bases clipped from V and 5 bases from J, the junction kept 7 bases outside the gene matches. This CDR3 reads CASSESGTGDEDTQYF. CDR3 in DNA: TGTGCCAGCAGTGAATCTGGGACAGGGGATGAAGATACGCAGTATTTT.

The count of this clone is one. The chain is built from TRBV11-2 and TRBJ2-7; 7 bases fit TRBD2. The J segment lost 2 bases and the V segment lost 5 bases, leaving 6 bases of the junction unmatched. Germline lookup yields CDR1 SGHAT and CDR2 FQNNGV. CDR3 length: 14 residues. Here the CDR3 DNA reads TGTGCCAGCAGCCCTCTTCGGGGGGCCTACGAGCAGTACTTC. It encodes CASSPLRGAYEQYF.

The CDR3 sequence is CASSSYPGTGAYEQYF. The CDR3 DNA is TGTGCCAGCAGCTCCTACCCCGGGACAGGGGCCTACGAGCAGTACTTC. The J gene is TRBJ2-7, the V gene TRBV7-8; 10 nucleotides match TRBD1. This CDR3 is 16 amino acids long. Germline V gives CDR1 SGHVS, CDR2 FQNEAQ. V was clipped by 4 bases and J by 2 bases; unmatched bases: 8.

This clone was detected once. The chain has TRBV6-5 and TRBJ2-4; 8 nucleotides line up with TRBD2. V lost 5 bases to trimming and J lost 6 bases; unmatched junction nucleotides: 6. The CDR3 runs 14 residues. CDR1 and CDR2 (germline): MNHEY, SVGAGI. This chain's CDR3 is CASSDTGTRNIQYF. In nucleotides, the CDR3 is TGTGCCAGCAGTGACACGGGGACTAGAAACATTCAGTACTTC.

The J gene is TRBJ1-5, the V gene TRBV2; a possible D gene is TRBD1 (6 bases). CDR3 length: 16 amino acids. Per germline, CDR1 SNHLY and CDR2 FYNNEI. V dropped 6 bases and J dropped 0 bases, with 15 bases sitting between them. The CDR3 nucleotides read TGTGCCAGCAGAGGGGTCAGGGGCGATAGCAATCAGCCCCAGCATTTT. This codes for CASRGVRGDSNQPQHF.

The chain is built from TRBV9 and TRBJ2-2, with D maybe TRBD2 (5 bases). Looked up from germline, CDR1 is SGDLS and CDR2 is YYNGEE. The ends were cut back, 1 base at V and 6 bases at J, with 10 bases in the middle. The CDR3 has 14 amino acids. The CDR3 loop reads CASSVYSGPGELFF. Here the CDR3 DNA reads TGTGCCAGCAGCGTATACAGCGGCCCCGGGGAGCTGTTTTTT.

The CDR3 region has the DNA TGTGCCAGCAGTTTACAGGGTGGGAACTACGAGCAGTACTTC. It is translated as CASSLQGGNYEQYF. This chain uses TRBV28 with TRBJ2-7; D is perhaps TRBD1 (5 bases). The V and J ends lost 2 bases and 3 bases respectively, with 11 bases between them. Germline CDR1 and CDR2: MDHEN and SYDVKM. This CDR3 spans 14 amino acids.

The rearrangement links TRBV6-5 to TRBJ2-4; no firm D call. V was cut by 6 bases and J by 0 bases, with 12 bases left in between. The CDR3 consists of 15 residues. The germline V gene encodes CDR1 MNHEY and CDR2 SVGAGI. CDR3 region: CASSPGSSAKNIQYF. The DNA of the CDR3 is TGTGCCAGCAGCCCCGGGTCTTCAGCCAAAAACATTCAGTACTTC.

This clone has just a few counts. The J gene is TRBJ2-3, the V gene TRBV30, with TRBD2 as a possible D gene (6 bases). Germline CDR1 reads GTSNPN; CDR2 reads SVGIG (reference sequence). V was shortened by 0 bases and J by 2 bases, with 12 bases between the two germline ends. The CDR3 sequence is 15 residues long. CDR3 loop: CAWSVHSGLTDTQYF. The CDR3 bases are TGTGCCTGGAGTGTTCATAGCGGTCTCACAGATACGCAGTATTTT.

CDR3 nucleotides: TGTGCCAGCAGCAGGAAGGGGTTTGCGGACACTGAAGCTTTCTTT. Protein: CASSRKGFADTEAFF. The chain links TRBV5-4 to TRBJ1-1; tentative D call: TRBD1 (5 bases). The CDR3 is 15 amino acids. V lost 4 bases and J lost 3, with 16 bases in between. The germline V gene encodes CDR1 SGHNT and CDR2 YYREEE (reference sequence).

This chain uses TRBV6-1 with TRBJ1-5, with D maybe TRBD1 (6 bases). The CDR3 runs to 15 residues. V was cut by 8 bases and J by 6 bases, with 20 bases left in between. Germline loops: CDR1 MNHNS, CDR2 SASEGT. The CDR3 coding sequence is TGTGCCAGCGGTTTAGTGTCAGGGGAGGGTCAGCCCCAGCATTTT. Translating gives CASGLVSGEGQPQHF.

Comments on this clone: The junction departs from germline at one end; a sequencing error may be responsible. The chain joins TRBV5-3 to TRBJ1-4; tentative D call: TRBD1 (6 bases). TRBV5-3 belongs to the ORF category, with a function that is uncertain. This CDR3 comprises 10 residues. The CDR3 nucleotides read TGTGCCAGAAGCTTCGGACAGCTTGTTTTT. Its protein is CARSFGQLVF.

The genes are TRBV9 and TRBJ2-2, with D tentatively TRBD2 (7 bases). V was pared by 0 bases and J by 5 bases, with 20 bases between. CDR3 length equals 18 residues. CDR1 and CDR2 from the germline V gene are SGDLS and YYNGEE. CDR3 amino acids: CASSVEGGGRRLTGELFF. DNA of the CDR3: TGTGCCAGCAGCGTAGAGGGAGGGGGGCGCAGGTTAACCGGGGAGCTGTTTTTT.

The V gene is TRBV14, the J gene TRBJ1-2; D possibly corresponds to TRBD1 (6 bases). Germline-derived CDR1 and CDR2 are SGHDN and FVKESK. The V and J ends lost 0 bases and 4 bases respectively, with 12 bases between them. The CDR3 spans 15 residues. In DNA, the CDR3 is TGTGCCAGCAGCCAAGATTTGAAGGACAGCTATGGCTACACCTTC. This gives the protein CASSQDLKDSYGYTF.

This clone was seen once. This chain joins TRBV29-1 and TRBJ2-2; 13 nucleotides align to TRBD2. This CDR3 is built from 16 residues. Germline V gene sequence: CDR1 SQVTM, CDR2 ANQGSEA. V lost 7 bases, J lost 0 bases, and 5 bases stayed unmatched. In DNA form, the CDR3 reads TGCAGCGCATCGACTAGCGGGAGGACGAACACCGGGGAGCTGTTTTTT. Protein: CSASTSGRTNTGELFF.